This T cell receptor beta chain comes out of a study of cytomegalovirus exposure and HLA in healthy donors. Notes on the study in general: The study flagged around 160 TCR beta chains as cytomegalovirus-associated.

This clone was recorded a few times. As yet, its antigen is unknown. The PCR was carried out with 60 Vbeta primers and 13 Jbeta primers. The method was immunoSEQ multiplex PCR; TCRdb's version includes in-frame clones alone and lacks a portion of them. The sample contains roughly 97,000 clones, roughly 9.4% of which appear only once. The CDR3 has 15 residues. CDR1 and CDR2 from the germline V gene are SGHRS and YFSETQ. V lost 4 bases, J lost 7 bases, and 4 bases stayed unmatched. This chain links TRBV5-1 with TRBJ2-2; TRBD2 matches at 13 bases. This clonotype was obtained from a man aged 45-65 years in good health and CMV-seropositive. Material: PBMCs. Here the CDR3 reads CASSPGLAGHGELFF. The CDR3 DNA follows: TGCGCCAGCAGCCCGGGACTAGCGGGACACGGGGAGCTGTTTTTT.